A selection of T cell receptor beta chains follows, all from one sample in a study of T cells in Graves' hyperthyroidism and ophthalmopathy. TCRdb called the multiplex PCR reads again in MiXCR, with one record for every CDR3 protein. The sample consists of 480,000 or so distinct CDR3 sequences, about 46% of them appearing once. The sample was peripheral blood or thyroid tissue (not recorded which). The receptors were sampled from an adult woman with Graves' disease, either hyperthyroidism or ophthalmopathy (not recorded which). CDR3s include the opening cysteine and the closing phenylalanine or tryptophan. A D gene is named only where the DNA matches it firmly. Size is stated for part of the rows, as once, few or many counts, or as a class when the clone is expanded.

abundance	j_gene	v_gene	d_gene	CDR3nt	CDR3aa
NA	TRBJ1-3	TRBV4-2	NA	TGTGCCAGCAGCCAAGGACACCTCTCTGGAAACACCATATATTTT	CASSQGHLSGNTIYF
once	TRBJ2-5	TRBV29-1	NA	TGCAGCGTTGAAGCTATTTTGGCAGGGACCGGCAAAGAGACCCAGTACTTC	CSVEAILAGTGKETQYF
many	TRBJ2-2	TRBV10-3	NA	TGTGCCACCAATAGCAAAGGCTCCCCGAACACCGGGGAGCTGTTTTTT	CATNSKGSPNTGELFF
NA	TRBJ2-7	TRBV20-1	TRBD1	TGCAGTGCGTACCGGGACAGGAACTACGAGCAGTACTTC	CSAYRDRNYEQYF
NA	TRBJ1-1	TRBV29-1	TRBD1	TGCAGCGTTGGTATCGGGACAGTCTACACTGAAGCTTTCTTT	CSVGIGTVYTEAFF
NA	TRBJ1-6	TRBV7-8	TRBD1	TGTGCCAGCAGCTGGGACAGGGATTCACCCCTCCACTTT	CASSWDRDSPLHF
many	TRBJ1-2	TRBV19	NA	TGTGCCAGTAGAAGGACAGACTTCTATGGCTACACCTTC	CASRRTDFYGYTF
many	TRBJ1-6	TRBV7-8	TRBD1	TGTGCCAGCAGCTCCATACCGGGACAGGGTACCTATAATTCACCCCTCCACTTT	CASSSIPGQGTYNSPLHF
NA	TRBJ2-7	TRBV12-3/TRBV12-4	NA	TGTGCCAGCAGTTCGAGACGGAATTACGAGCAGTACTTC	CASSSRRNYEQYF
once	TRBJ1-5	TRBV10-3	NA	TGTGCCATCAGGGGAGGACAGAACAATCAGCCCCAGCATTTT	CAIRGGQNNQPQHF
NA	TRBJ1-6	TRBV25-1	NA	TGTGCCTGCAGTGCTGGTTTGAGCTCCTATAATTCACCCCTCCACTTT	CACSAGLSSYNSPLHF
NA	TRBJ1-5	TRBV20-1	NA	TGCAGTGCTAGAGATAGACAGGAGGTCAATCAGCCCCAGCATTTT	CSARDRQEVNQPQHF
NA	TRBJ1-4	TRBV6-5	NA	TGTGCCAGTTCCAGATCGGGGGAGATTGAAAAACTGTTTTTT	CASSRSGEIEKLFF
many	TRBJ1-2	TRBV6-6	NA	TGTGCCAGTTCTTTGGCGGCTAACTATGGCTACACCTTC	CASSLAANYGYTF
few	TRBJ1-1	TRBV30	NA	TGTGCCTGGAGTGTATATCCGAGGAACACTGAAGCTTTCTTT	CAWSVYPRNTEAFF
NA	TRBJ1-4	TRBV28	NA	TGTGCCAGCAGGGGGCGGGGGGTTGCGACTAATGAAAAACTGTTTTTT	CASRGRGVATNEKLFF